There are many counts of the clone carrying this T cell receptor beta chain. Its target is not known. This entry belongs to a study of early T cells in non-severe SARS-CoV-2 infection. Whole-study context: Chains were not paired, and sequencing was done on bulk RNA from unsorted whole blood. Study results and caveats: CD4 and private specificities were missed by VDJdb matching, which favored anti-spike CD8 responses.

Germline CDR1 is LGHDT and CDR2 is YNNKEL (reference sequence). Germline trimming cut 5 bases from V and 9 bases from J; bases unmatched to any gene: 10. There are 15 residues in the CDR3. TCRdb re-called the 5' RACE reads through MiXCR, storing one row per CDR3 protein. The sample consists of nearly 110,000 distinct CDR3 sequences, around 10% of them appearing once. This chain connects TRBV3-1 to TRBJ2-1, with 10 bases matching TRBD2. Specimen: whole blood. The receptor was derived from an adult who was a healthcare worker with PCR-confirmed SARS-CoV-2 infection or an uninfected control (not recorded which). The CDR3 loop is CASSGTSGIPGEQFF. The CDR3 DNA follows: TGTGCCAGCAGCGGTACTAGCGGGATTCCCGGTGAGCAGTTCTTC.